This T cell receptor (beta chain) comes out of a study of blood T cell repertoires in COVID-19. Study-wide context: Donors in the United States, Italy and Spain gave samples during acute or convalescent COVID-19. The cDNA or gDNA used as material had been derived from T cells, B-cell-depleted T cells, or PBMCs.

Germline lookup yields CDR1 SEHNR and CDR2 FQNEAQ (reference sequence). The CDR3 runs 15 residues. After removal of 1 base from V and 8 bases from J, the junction contained 7 bases not matched to a gene. In the study's own analysis: By means of reference gene primer amplification, nucleated cell counts were estimated. Sequencing was performed with immunoSEQ multiplex PCR; in TCRdb, only in-frame clones are kept and a portion is missing. V and J calls and clone size follow that table, whereas D and trimming were derived from the DNA. The sample includes 110,000 or so clones, roughly 80% of them seen just once.

The chain combines TRBV7-9 with TRBJ1-4; 7 bases align to TRBD1. The source of this sequence is a woman aged 40 to 50 with acute or convalescent COVID-19. Sequencing used peripheral blood. Written as DNA, the CDR3 is TGTGCCAGCAGCTTAGGGGACAGCCTGGGGGAAAAACTGTTTTTT. It yields the protein CASSLGDSLGEKLFF.